Presented here are 18 T cell receptor beta chains from one specimen sequenced in a study of blood T cell repertoires in COVID-19. Clones were read by immunoSEQ multiplex PCR, and TCRdb kept only the in-frame ones, dropping some. The data show 150,000 to 200,000 clones, with 80% seen just once and about 6% held by the top ten. Sequenced sample: PBMCs or T cells enriched from blood (not recorded which). All receptors derive from a man aged 35 to 55 who had recovered from COVID-19.

This clone was detected only once. V and J are TRBV25-1 and TRBJ1-1; TRBD1 is a possible D gene (5 bases). The germline gives CDR1 MGHDK, CDR2 SYGVNS. Trimming cost V 6 bases and J 4 bases, with 9 bases left between them. The CDR3 contains 12 residues. Here the CDR3 DNA reads TGTGCCAGCAGGGGGCTGGGCACTGAAGCTTTCTTT. This translates into CASRGLGTEAFF.

This chain links TRBV10-3 with TRBJ1-5, with D unclear. Germline CDR1 ENHRY, CDR2 SYGVKD. The CDR3 totals 12 residues. The V end was cut by 6 bases, the J end by 4 bases, with 7 bases between. The CDR3 bases are TGTGCCATCAGCCGGGAGAATCAGCCCCAGCATTTT. Translation gives CAISRENQPQHF.

The V and J genes are TRBV2 and TRBJ2-5; D unclear. CDR1 and CDR2 (germline): SNHLY, FYNNEI. The ends were cut back, 7 bases at V and 5 bases at J, with 17 bases in the middle. This CDR3 comprises 14 residues. CDR3 in DNA: TGTGCCAGCATGCCGTCCAGGAATTCGGAGACCCAGTACTTC. This codes for CASMPSRNSETQYF.

This clone was observed once. The rearrangement joins TRBV2 to TRBJ2-1; 8 bases align to TRBD1. Looked up from germline, CDR1 is SNHLY and CDR2 is FYNNEI. This CDR3 has 13 residues. Germline trimming cut 8 bases from V and 7 bases from J; bases unmatched to any gene: 7. The DNA for the CDR3 is TGTGCCAGCCTTGGACAGGGTAAAAATGAGCAGTTCTTC. Its protein is CASLGQGKNEQFF.

The chain carries TRBV24-1 and TRBJ2-3; D perhaps matches TRBD1 (5 bases). V was shortened by 4 bases and J by 1 base, with 14 bases between the two germline ends. This CDR3 spans 16 amino acids. The V gene's germline CDR1 is KGHDR and CDR2 SFDVKD. The CDR3 DNA is TGTGCCACCAGTGACCCGAGACAGTCTGGCACAGATACGCAGTATTTT. It yields the protein CATSDPRQSGTDTQYF.

The V call is TRBV2, the J call TRBJ2-5, with D tentatively TRBD1 (5 bases). Germline V gene sequence: CDR1 SNHLY, CDR2 FYNNEI. This CDR3 comprises 15 residues. V dropped 8 bases and J dropped 1 base, with 17 bases sitting between them. CDR3 region: CASPSRAQGQETQYF. DNA for the CDR3: TGTGCCAGCCCAAGCCGGGCGCAGGGCCAAGAGACCCAGTACTTC. Filled out from reference TRBV2 and TRBJ2-5, the complete variable domain reads EPEVTQTPSHQVTQMGQEVILRCVPISNHLYFYWYRQILGQKVEFLVSFYNNEISEKSEIFDDQFSVERPDGSNFTLKIRSTKLEDSAMYFCASPSRAQGQETQYFGPGTRLLVL.

The CDR3 coding sequence is TGTGCCAGCAGCCCCCCCCTAGCGGGGCCCCGACGGTCGCAGTATTTT. Its protein product is CASSPPLAGPRRSQYF. The rearrangement links TRBV7-8 to TRBJ2-3; 9 nucleotides agree with TRBD2. CDR1 and CDR2 from the germline V gene are SGHVS and FQNEAQ. The CDR3 covers 16 residues. Losses at the gene ends were 5 bases for V and 10 bases for J; bases not matched to a gene: 16.

The CDR3 DNA sequence: TGTGCCAGCAGCTTGTTCCGGCAGGGAGGTAACATTCAGTACTTC. Protein sequence: CASSLFRQGGNIQYF. The chain combines TRBV5-5 with TRBJ2-4; a weak D match, TRBD2 (6 bases). Germline V gene data show CDR1 as SGHKS and CDR2 as YYEKEE (reference sequence). V lost 1 base and J 7 bases, leaving 15 bases between the germline ends. The CDR3 consists of 15 residues.

The chain is built from TRBV30 and TRBJ2-3, with D perhaps TRBD2 (7 bases). This CDR3 has 15 residues. Per the germline V gene, CDR1 is GTSNPN and CDR2 is SVGIG (reference sequence). Deletions cut 3 bases from V and 3 bases from J, with 16 bases between. The DNA for the CDR3 is TGTGCCTGGAGCCCTCCGGGGGGCCCAACAGATACGCAGTATTTT. Protein product: CAWSPPGGPTDTQYF.

V usage is TRBV3-1 (or the pseudogene TRBV3-2) and J usage is TRBJ2-2; maybe TRBD2 (5 bases). Trimming pared 1 base from V and 4 bases from J, leaving 16 bases between. Germline V gene data show CDR1 as LGHDT and CDR2 as YNNKEL (reference sequence). The CDR3 length is 17 residues. The CDR3 DNA is TGTGCCAGCAGCCAAGTGTACAGCGGTAGTATCACCGGGGAGCTGTTTTTT. This encodes CASSQVYSGSITGELFF.

The chain links TRBV7-3 to TRBJ2-1, with D maybe TRBD1 (5 bases). The CDR3 loop spans 17 amino acids. Germline CDR1 and CDR2: SGHTA and FQGTGA. V was shortened by 2 bases and J by 5 bases, with 19 bases between the two germline ends. The CDR3 region has the DNA TGTGCCAGCAGCTTAGCTCCGGCGGCCAAAGGGGACAATGAGCAGTTCTTC. Its translation is CASSLAPAAKGDNEQFF.

CDR3 region: CASSEVGLAGGTGELFF. In DNA form, the CDR3 reads TGTGCCAGCAGTGAAGTGGGTCTAGCGGGGGGGACCGGGGAGCTGTTTTTT. The chain joins TRBV2 to TRBJ2-2; TRBD2 aligns across 12 bases. Germline-derived CDR1 and CDR2 are SNHLY and FYNNEI. V dropped 1 base and J dropped 5; count of bases not matched to a gene: 5. The CDR3 is 17 residues long.

This chain joins TRBV7-9 and TRBJ2-1, with D possibly matching TRBD1 (6 bases). The CDR3 has 15 residues. Germline CDR1 reads SEHNR; CDR2 reads FQNEAQ (reference sequence). Trimming left V 4 bases short and J 4 bases short, with 14 bases between. Here the CDR3 DNA reads TGTGCCAGCAGCTCGACAGGCCCCCGGTACAATGAGCAGTTCTTC. Its protein product is CASSSTGPRYNEQFF.

The chain uses TRBV10-3 and TRBJ1-6; 8 bases line up with TRBD1. The V segment lost 3 bases and the J segment 8 bases; nucleotides outside the gene matches: 6. This CDR3 region has 15 residues. CDR1 ENHRY and CDR2 SYGVKD come from the germline V gene. DNA of the CDR3: TGTGCCATCAGTGATATCCAGGGGGCGGATTCACCCCTCCACTTT. Protein: CAISDIQGADSPLHF.

The chain is built from TRBV25-1 and TRBJ2-3, with 8 positions matching TRBD1. This CDR3 is 16 amino acids long. The germline V gene encodes CDR1 MGHDK and CDR2 SYGVNS. V gave up 1 base and J gave up 5 bases; unmatched junction bases: 8. CDR3 region: CASSESGRGHRDTQYF. The CDR3 DNA follows: TGTGCCAGCAGTGAATCGGGCAGGGGGCATAGAGATACGCAGTATTTT.

This chain uses TRBV5-4 with TRBJ2-3; tentative D call: TRBD2 (5 bases). The CDR3 sequence is 15 residues long. V shed 0 bases and J shed 2 bases, with 10 bases lying between them. Germline V gene lookup returns CDR1 SGHNT and CDR2 YYREEE (reference sequence). The CDR3 loop reads CASSLGRGDTDTQYF. CDR3 nucleotide sequence: TGTGCCAGCAGCTTGGGACGGGGAGACACAGATACGCAGTATTTT.

The V gene is TRBV6-5, the J gene TRBJ1-1; D gene ambiguous. Trimming shortened V by 3 bases and J by 2 bases, and 13 bases separated the two germline ends. The CDR3 is 15 amino acids. From germline, CDR1 is MNHEY and CDR2 SVGAGI. The CDR3 region is CASSYWATRNTEAFF. The CDR3 nucleotides read TGTGCCAGCAGTTATTGGGCTACTCGCAACACTGAAGCTTTCTTT.

The chain is built from TRBV7-6 and TRBJ2-5; 8 bases agree with TRBD2. The V segment lost 5 bases and the J segment 4 bases; nucleotides outside the gene matches: 12. CDR1 is SGHVS, CDR2 FNYEAQ, per germline. CDR3 length: 16 residues. In DNA, the CDR3 is TGTGCCAGCAGCCTGAGGGCAGCGGGGGACGGAGAGACCCAGTACTTC. Residues: CASSLRAAGDGETQYF. Together with reference TRBV7-6 and TRBJ2-5, the CDR3 gives the full variable domain: GAGVSQSPRYKVTKRGQDVALRCDPISGHVSLYWYRQALGQGPEFLTYFNYEAQQDKSGLPNDRFSAERPEGSISTLTIQRTEQRDSAMYRCASSLRAAGDGETQYFGPGTRLLVL.